The sequence of this T cell receptor (beta chain) was determined in a study of T cell responses to AZD1222 COVID-19 vaccine (dated by TCRdb to the early 2020s). With regard to the full study: Because spike-specific TCR depth and breadth did not differ between the two schedules, AZD1222 recipients who got a second dose at roughly 4 weeks were pooled with those who got a second dose at roughly 12 weeks. TCR sequencing covered more than 230 trial participants: nearly 210 given two doses of AZD1222 and 26 given two doses of MenACWY control vaccine. Trial participants were enrolled into age subgroups of 18-55, 56-69 and 70-plus years, which contained approximately 150, 28 and 58 TCR-sequenced participants, respectively. Paper-wide results and their limitations: In the small 56-69-year group, the increase in depth fell short of significance, most likely because of low power. The whole spike protein was spanned by vaccine-associated CD4 TCRs, and dominant responses were seen in regions 160-218 and 743-854. Because no day 14 peak-response samples were available, the repertoires could be characterized only after the peak T cell response. Participants were mostly white British, with more females than males. The authors suggested clonal diversity may have been underestimated. Reportedly, close to half of the unique spike-specific TCRs recognized epitopes lying outside the regions that are mutated in the B.1.351 and B.1.1.7 variants. Conclusions about previously exposed vaccinees are limited, since just 5 or 6 AZD1222 recipients were seropositive for SARS-CoV-2 at baseline. Spike-specific TCR breadth and depth rose significantly after two AZD1222 doses compared with day 0 and with MenACWY recipients.

The CDR3 runs 13 amino acids, cysteine and phenylalanine included. Solely the CDR3 DNA is kept, with 39 bases framed from the first base. Taken from the germline V gene, the CDR1 and CDR2 loops are MNHEY and SVGAGI. The V and J ends are trimmed by 9 bases and 7 bases, leaving 16 bases between them. The CDR3 regions of human TCRbeta chains were analyzed by immunosequencing. The authors' analysis ran thus. TCRs in the repertoires were compared against a reference library of SARS-CoV-2-specific TCRs that had been generated with the MIRA antigen-specificity platform. Breadth was defined as the fraction of unique TCRs that were SARS-CoV-2-associated, and depth was defined as the fraction of total T cells that were SARS-CoV-2-associated. Using the MIRA data, each spike-specific TCR was assigned both to the spike region to which the TCR was reactive and to a CD4 or CD8 class. Log10-transformed breadth and depth values were compared by one-way ANOVA with Sidak's multiple comparisons tests. TCRdb obtained this table from immuneACCESS and retained in-frame rearrangements with V and J assigned. These tables miss some clones; where compared with another copy, unresolved V genes account for less than half of the shortfall, and the remainder is unexplained. That table furnishes V, J and clone size, whereas the DNA furnished D and trimming. Present in this sample are roughly 110,000 clones, approximately 90% of which were seen just once. 12% of the sample comes from the top ten.

As for this clone: Its cognate antigen has yet to be identified. Per-nucleotide qualities are absent, and no much larger clonotype sits a single base away.

In the paper's terms, the time point label means: baseline before first vaccination. Vaccinee samples came from UK trials COV001 and COV002, including a single-blind randomized controlled phase 2/3 trial of AZD1222 (ChAdOx1 nCoV-19) in healthy adults. For TCRbeta chain sequencing, PBMC samples were collected from trial participants at day 0 and at day 28 after the second dose. The V and J genes are TRBV6-5 and TRBJ1-3; a tentative D match to TRBD1 spans 5 bases. Sequencing used peripheral blood, obtained on day 0 of AZD1222 vaccination. This TCR was sampled from an adult in good health. CDR3 sequence: CASDLGGRNTIYF. In nucleotide form, the sequence is TGTGCCAGTGACTTGGGGGGGAGGAACACCATATATTTT.